This T cell receptor beta chain was sequenced during a study of T-cell reconstitution after alpha-beta-depleted transplantation in children. Germline trimming cut 2 bases from V and 9 bases from J; bases unmatched to any gene: 11. CDR1 DFQATT and CDR2 SNEGSKA come from the germline V gene (reference sequence). The CDR3 has 15 residues. The authors prepared the TCRbeta library with unique molecular identifiers. One entry per CDR3 protein, called by TCRdb with MiXCR from the PCR reads. The sample carries about 580,000 distinct CDR3 sequences, 23% recorded once. In its sample, this clonotype was seen many times. Antigen specificity is unknown. Study outcomes and limitations: About two months after transplant, alpha-beta T cells reportedly came from several hundred expanded graft clones.

The chain joins TRBV20-1 to TRBJ2-1; the match to TRBD1 covers 9 bases. Here the sequenced sample was PBMCs, mostly from graft donor cells, taken 360 days after TCRalphabeta/CD19-depleted stem cell transplant. The clonotype originates from a boy younger than two who had a stem cell transplant for acute myeloid leukemia, so the T cells may come from the graft donor. In nucleotides, the CDR3 is TGCAGTGCTAGATTCCCCGGGACAGGGCTCGTTGAGCAGTTCTTC. Translating it yields CSARFPGTGLVEQFF.